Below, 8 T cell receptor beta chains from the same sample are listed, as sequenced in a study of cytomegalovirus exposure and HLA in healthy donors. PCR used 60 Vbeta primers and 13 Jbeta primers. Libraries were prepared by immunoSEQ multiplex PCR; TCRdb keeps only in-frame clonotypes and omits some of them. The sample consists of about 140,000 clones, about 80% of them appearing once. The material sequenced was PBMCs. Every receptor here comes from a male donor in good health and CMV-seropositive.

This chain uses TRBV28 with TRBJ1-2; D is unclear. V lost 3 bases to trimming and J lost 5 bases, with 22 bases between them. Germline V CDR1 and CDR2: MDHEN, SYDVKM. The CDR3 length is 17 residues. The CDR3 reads CASSLVFGLGSRYGYTF. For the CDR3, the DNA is TGTGCCAGCAGTTTGGTTTTTGGTTTAGGTTCGAGGTATGGCTACACCTTC.

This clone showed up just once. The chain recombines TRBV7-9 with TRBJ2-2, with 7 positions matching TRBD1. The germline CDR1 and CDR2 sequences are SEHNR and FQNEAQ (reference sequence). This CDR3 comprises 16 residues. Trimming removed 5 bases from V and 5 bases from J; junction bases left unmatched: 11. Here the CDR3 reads CASSRKGGAVTGELFF. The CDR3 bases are TGTGCCAGCAGCCGAAAAGGGGGCGCGGTTACCGGGGAGCTGTTTTTT. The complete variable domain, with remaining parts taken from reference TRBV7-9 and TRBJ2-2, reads DTGVSQNPRHKITKRGQNVTFRCDPISEHNRLYWYRQTLGQGPEFLTYFQNEAQLEKSRLLSDRFSAERPKGSFSTLEIQRTEQGDSAMYLCASSRKGGAVTGELFFGEGSRLTVL.

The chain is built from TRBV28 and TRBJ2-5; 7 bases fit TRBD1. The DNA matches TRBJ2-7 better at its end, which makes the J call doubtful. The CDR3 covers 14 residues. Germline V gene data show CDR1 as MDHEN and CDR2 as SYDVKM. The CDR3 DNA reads TGTGCCAGCAGTTTTCGGGACAGTAACTACGAGCAGTACTTC. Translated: CASSFRDSNYEQYF.

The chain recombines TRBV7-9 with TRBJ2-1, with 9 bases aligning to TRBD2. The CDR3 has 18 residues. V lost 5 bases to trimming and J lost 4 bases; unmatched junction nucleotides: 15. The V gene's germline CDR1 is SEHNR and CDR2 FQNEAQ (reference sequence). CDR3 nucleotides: TGTGCCAGCAGCCTTCGGTCTAAAACTAGCGGGCGATACAATGAGCAGTTCTTC. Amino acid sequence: CASSLRSKTSGRYNEQFF.

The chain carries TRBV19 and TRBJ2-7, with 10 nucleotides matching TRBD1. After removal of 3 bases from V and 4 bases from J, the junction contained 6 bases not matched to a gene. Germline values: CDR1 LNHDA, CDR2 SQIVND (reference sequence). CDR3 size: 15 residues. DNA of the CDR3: TGTGCCAGTAGTATTTCGGGGACAGGGGTGTACGAGCAGTACTTC. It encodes CASSISGTGVYEQYF.

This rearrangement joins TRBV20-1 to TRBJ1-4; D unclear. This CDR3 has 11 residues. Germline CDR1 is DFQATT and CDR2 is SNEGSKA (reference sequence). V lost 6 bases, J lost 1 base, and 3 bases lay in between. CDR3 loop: CSAITNEKLFF. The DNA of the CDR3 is TGCAGTGCCATAACTAATGAAAAACTGTTTTTT.

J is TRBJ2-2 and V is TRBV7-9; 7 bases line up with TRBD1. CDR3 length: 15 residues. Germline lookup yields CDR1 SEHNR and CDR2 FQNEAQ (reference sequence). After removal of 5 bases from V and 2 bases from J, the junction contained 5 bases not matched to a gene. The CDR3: CASSPGTDNTGELFF. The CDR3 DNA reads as TGTGCCAGCAGCCCAGGGACAGATAACACCGGGGAGCTGTTTTTT.

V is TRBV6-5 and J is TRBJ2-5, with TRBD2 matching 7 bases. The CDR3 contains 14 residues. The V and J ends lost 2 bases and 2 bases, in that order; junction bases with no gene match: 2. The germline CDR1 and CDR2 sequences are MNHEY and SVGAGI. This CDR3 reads CASSYLGGQETQYF. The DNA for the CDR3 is TGTGCCAGCAGTTACCTCGGGGGGCAAGAGACCCAGTACTTC.